The next 24 T cell receptor beta chains were all read from a single sample in a study of cytomegalovirus exposure and HLA in healthy donors. TCRdb keeps only in-frame clones here, not all; method: immunoSEQ multiplex PCR. This sample has about 130,000 clones, with just under 90% found just once. Sequencing input: PBMCs. The receptor set was obtained from a woman between 25 and 40 years old in good health and CMV-seropositive.

The V call is TRBV11-2, the J call TRBJ1-2; 10 nucleotides agree with TRBD1. After removal of 5 bases from V and 5 bases from J, the junction contained 2 bases not matched to a gene. CDR3 size: 13 residues. Germline CDR1 reads SGHAT; CDR2 reads FQNNGV. The CDR3 is CASSRTGGYGYTF. CDR3 in DNA: TGTGCCAGCAGCCGGACAGGGGGGTATGGCTACACCTTC.

CDR3 sequence (DNA): TGTGCCAGCAGCTGGGACACACCCTACGAGCAGTACTTC. Protein product: CASSWDTPYEQYF. The rearrangement links TRBV7-8 to TRBJ2-7; maybe TRBD1 (6 bases). Per the germline V gene, CDR1 is SGHVS and CDR2 is FQNEAQ. The CDR3 covers 13 residues. V was shortened by 4 bases and J by 2 bases, with 9 bases between the two germline ends.

This clone was seen only once. The J gene is TRBJ2-1, the V gene TRBV27; the D gene is possibly TRBD1 (6 bases). The CDR3 spans 14 residues. Germline V gene data show CDR1 as MNHEY and CDR2 as SMNVEV (reference sequence). V lost 11 bases to trimming and J lost 0 bases, with 14 bases between them. CDR3 nucleotides: TGTGCCCCTCAGGGGCGGAGCTCCTACAATGAGCAGTTCTTC. Translation: CAPQGRSSYNEQFF.

The rearrangement joins TRBV5-1 to TRBJ2-3; TRBD2 aligns across 8 bases. The CDR3 sequence is 15 residues long. Germline assignment: CDR1 SGHRS and CDR2 YFSETQ. The J segment lost 3 bases and the V segment lost 4 bases, leaving 7 bases of the junction unmatched. This chain's CDR3 is CASSLSGSVTDTQYF. The CDR3 DNA is TGCGCCAGCAGCCTCAGCGGGAGTGTTACAGATACGCAGTATTTT.

V is TRBV2 and J is TRBJ2-1; TRBD1 matches 10 bases. Trimming removed 6 bases from V and 6 bases from J; junction bases left unmatched: 8. The length of the CDR3 is 15 residues. Germline loops: CDR1 SNHLY, CDR2 FYNNEI. CDR3 in DNA: TGTGCCAGCAGCCCGACAGGGGGCCCTACCAATGAGCAGTTCTTC. Its protein product is CASSPTGGPTNEQFF.

This chain connects TRBV4-1 to TRBJ2-7; D is uncertain. Germline V gene sequence: CDR1 MGHRA, CDR2 YSYEKL. The CDR3 is 14 residues long. Trimming took off 1 base at V and 1 base at J, with 8 bases between the two ends. CDR3 sequence: CASSQAYRSYEQYF. DNA for the CDR3: TGCGCCAGCAGCCAAGCTTACAGATCCTACGAGCAGTACTTC.

This chain links TRBV5-6 with TRBJ2-1; D unresolved. Germline V lookup: CDR1 SGHDT, CDR2 YYEEEE. The CDR3 runs to 14 residues. The V end lost 2 bases, the J end lost 0 bases, and 6 bases lay between the germline ends. CDR3 loop: CASSLSSSYNEQFF. CDR3 DNA: TGTGCCAGCAGCTTATCGAGCTCCTACAATGAGCAGTTCTTC.

This chain connects TRBV6-5 to TRBJ2-7, with a possible D match to TRBD1 (6 bases). The CDR3 loop spans 14 amino acids. V was trimmed by 6 bases and J by 5 bases, leaving 17 bases between them. Germline V gene sequence: CDR1 MNHEY, CDR2 SVGAGI. CDR3 residues: CASSNLLNRDEQYF. Here the CDR3 DNA reads TGTGCCAGCAGCAACCTCTTGAACAGGGACGAGCAGTACTTC.

The J gene is TRBJ2-5, the V gene TRBV4-1; D remains ambiguous. Germline CDR1 and CDR2: MGHRA and YSYEKL. V lost 3 bases and J 5 bases, leaving 16 bases between the germline ends. The CDR3 contains 15 residues. In DNA, the CDR3 is TGCGCCAGCAGCCAGATGGAGAATGGTCGGGAGACCCAGTACTTC. It codes for CASSQMENGRETQYF.

CDR3 DNA sequence: TGTGCCAGCAGCTACTCGGGACAGAAGGGAAACACCATATATTTT. Protein sequence: CASSYSGQKGNTIYF. The V call is TRBV7-9, the J call TRBJ1-3; TRBD1 aligns across 7 bases. This CDR3 has 15 residues. The trim removed 4 bases at V and 4 bases at J, leaving 7 bases unmatched. Germline CDR1 SEHNR, CDR2 FQNEAQ (reference sequence).

The V call is TRBV4-1, the J call TRBJ1-4; D remains unclear. This CDR3 comprises 22 residues. V lost 1 base and J lost 7, with 34 bases in between. CDR1 MGHRA and CDR2 YSYEKL come from the germline V gene. The CDR3 DNA reads TGCGCCAGCAGCCAAGTCCGGTTCGGGAACCGGGCCTTCACCCTAGTGATTGAAAAACTGTTTTTT. The encoded protein is CASSQVRFGNRAFTLVIEKLFF.

The V and J genes are TRBV7-8 and TRBJ2-2; a weak D match, TRBD1 (5 bases). The length of the CDR3 is 16 residues. The V gene's germline CDR1 is SGHVS and CDR2 FQNEAQ. V was clipped by 8 bases and J by 5 bases, with 21 bases between them. Here the CDR3 DNA reads TGTGCCAGCGACGAGAACACCAGGGTTGAGACCGGGGAGCTGTTTTTT. Its translation is CASDENTRVETGELFF.

The gene calls are TRBV7-8 and TRBJ1-3; D may be TRBD1 (6 bases). The CDR3 covers 15 residues. The germline V gene encodes CDR1 SGHVS and CDR2 FQNEAQ. The V end was cut by 5 bases, the J end by 0 bases, with 11 bases between. CDR3: CASSPTGYSGNTIYF. CDR3 in DNA: TGTGCCAGCAGCCCAACAGGGTACTCTGGAAACACCATATATTTT.

V gene TRBV5-8 combines with J gene TRBJ1-1; TRBD1 aligns across 7 bases. J gave up 3 bases and V 2 bases, and 7 bases lay outside the gene matches. The CDR3 length is 15 residues. Germline values: CDR1 SGHTS, CDR2 YDEGEE. CDR3 region: CASSFHRGGHTEAFF. CDR3 nucleotide sequence: TGTGCCAGCAGCTTCCACAGGGGTGGTCACACTGAAGCTTTCTTT. The full variable domain, completed using reference TRBV5-8 and TRBJ1-1, is EAGVTQSPTHLIKTRGQQATLRCSPISGHTSVYWYQQALGLGLQFLLWYDEGEERNRGNFPPRFSGRQFPNYSSELNVNALELEDSALYLCASSFHRGGHTEAFFGQGTRLTVV.

The chain joins TRBV29-1 to TRBJ2-1; tentatively, D is TRBD1 (6 bases). This CDR3 has 12 residues. Trimming cost V 5 bases and J 6 bases, with 11 bases left between them. The germline CDR1 and CDR2 sequences are SQVTM and ANQGSEA. The CDR3 loop is CSVWTATNEQFF. CDR3 bases: TGCAGCGTTTGGACAGCGACCAATGAGCAGTTCTTC.

V gene TRBV4-2 combines with J gene TRBJ2-1; tentative D call: TRBD1 (6 bases). Germline V gene sequence: CDR1 LGHNA, CDR2 YNFKEQ. CDR3 length equals 12 residues. The ends were cut back, 1 base at V and 11 bases at J, with 9 bases in the middle. The CDR3 DNA follows: TGTGCCAGCAGCCAAGTGGACAGTAAGCAGTTCTTC. This codes for CASSQVDSKQFF.

The V call is TRBV4-2, the J call TRBJ2-3, with TRBD2 identical over 7 bases. Germline-derived CDR1 and CDR2 are LGHNA and YNFKEQ. The CDR3 covers 15 residues. V shed 4 bases and J 4 bases; nucleotides not matched to a gene: 8. CDR3 residues: CASSPGGGDADTQYF. DNA of the CDR3: TGTGCCAGCAGCCCAGGTGGGGGGGACGCAGATACGCAGTATTTT.

In this sample, this clone turned up once. The V gene is TRBV11-3, the J gene TRBJ2-1; the match to TRBD2 covers 9 bases. The CDR3 has 17 amino acids. Germline V lookup: CDR1 SGHNT, CDR2 YENEEA. V shed 4 bases and J 4 bases; nucleotides not matched to a gene: 11. CDR3 nucleotides: TGTGCCAGCAGCTACCCAGTTAGCGGGAGCGGTTACAATGAGCAGTTCTTC. Residues: CASSYPVSGSGYNEQFF.

V gene TRBV5-6 combines with J gene TRBJ2-2; weak D call: TRBD2 (5 bases). Germline V gene data show CDR1 as SGHDT and CDR2 as YYEEEE. The V end was cut by 4 bases, the J end by 0 bases, with 16 bases between. The CDR3 is 17 amino acids. In DNA, the CDR3 is TGTGCCAGCAGCCAGCCGGGCGGTAGCGCGAACACCGGGGAGCTGTTTTTT. This codes for CASSQPGGSANTGELFF.

The chain links TRBV5-1 to TRBJ2-5, with TRBD2 matching over 7 bases. Looked up from germline, CDR1 is SGHRS and CDR2 is YFSETQ. The CDR3 is 15 amino acids. With 0 bases clipped from V and 0 bases from J, the junction kept 2 bases outside the gene matches. The CDR3 DNA reads TGCGCCAGCAGCTTGGCCGGGGGGTACCAAGAGACCCAGTACTTC. Its translation: CASSLAGGYQETQYF.

This chain uses TRBV23-1 with TRBJ2-5, with a tentative D call TRBD1 (5 bases). TRBV23-1 is annotated as an ORF whose role is uncertain. Trimming removed 9 bases at V and 2 bases at J, with 19 bases between. The length of the CDR3 is 15 residues. In DNA form, the CDR3 reads TGCGCCAGACGTGGGGCAGGTAACCGGCAAGAGACCCAGTACTTC. Its translation: CARRGAGNRQETQYF.

This clone appeared a few times. The V gene is TRBV2, the J gene TRBJ1-5; 7 nucleotides align to TRBD1. The CDR3 length is 14 residues. V lost 6 bases to trimming and J lost 3 bases; unmatched junction nucleotides: 5. The germline gives CDR1 SNHLY, CDR2 FYNNEI. The CDR3 loop is CASRSGQDNQPQHF. DNA for the CDR3: TGTGCCAGCAGGAGCGGACAGGACAATCAGCCCCAGCATTTT.

The rearrangement uses TRBV4-1 and TRBJ2-1; D may be TRBD2 (6 bases). Germline loops: CDR1 MGHRA, CDR2 YSYEKL. Trimming removed 0 bases at V and 6 bases at J, with 12 bases between. The CDR3 runs 15 residues. DNA of the CDR3: TGCGCCAGCAGCCAAGATGGAGGGTTCGGCAATGAGCAGTTCTTC. As protein: CASSQDGGFGNEQFF.

CDR3 DNA sequence: TGTGCCAGCAGTGAAGATTGGGGGGTCTCCACCTTC. Amino acid sequence: CASSEDWGVSTF. The gene calls are TRBV6-1 and TRBJ1-2; a possible D gene is TRBD1 (5 bases). The ends were cut back, 1 base at V and 13 bases at J, with 13 bases in the middle. The CDR3 is 12 residues long. Germline CDR1 reads MNHNS; CDR2 reads SASEGT.